This TCR beta chain was sequenced during a study of blood T cells in healthy people across ages. This CDR3 spans 10 amino acids. From germline, CDR1 is SQVTM and CDR2 ANQGSEA. V was trimmed by 8 bases and J by 5 bases, leaving 7 bases between them. For the second PCR, which ran for roughly 6 to 12 cycles, a sample-barcoded 5' primer and a J-beta primer mix were used. In TCRdb, the 5' RACE reads were re-called with MiXCR into one record per CDR3 protein. The table includes more than 700,000 distinct CDR3 sequences, about 53% detected once. Sample donors were healthy Caucasian individuals that came from Russia, aged 6 to 90.

The specimen sequenced was blood. The clonotype comes from a man aged 80 or over in good health. The chain has TRBV29-1 and TRBJ2-1; D call uncertain. CDR3 DNA sequence: TGCAGCAGCGCTGACAATGAGCAGTTCTTC. It is translated as CSSADNEQFF.